Listed below are T cell receptor beta chains from one sample, sequenced in a study of T cells expressing NK-cell markers. One entry per CDR3 protein, without DNA, is what TCRdb gives after re-calling the 5' RACE reads. In all, the sample yields roughly 390,000 distinct CDR3 sequences. Sequencing used blood T cells: a sorted CD56 or NKG2C T cell subset, CD4+ or CD8+ T cells, or bulk PBMC T cells (not recorded which). These receptors were obtained from a woman in her fifties or sixties in good health. Both conserved end residues are part of each CDR3.

J gene: TRBJ1-2; V gene: TRBV5-1; CDR3 protein: CASSLASNTIYGYTF
J gene: TRBJ1-2; V gene: TRBV10-2; CDR3 protein: CASSEAARNYGYTF
J gene: TRBJ1-5; V gene: TRBV5-1; CDR3 protein: CASSLGGKGGNQPQHF
J gene: TRBJ2-1; V gene: TRBV10-3; CDR3 protein: CAISEAKQAANEQFF
J gene: TRBJ1-2; V gene: TRBV6-1; CDR3 protein: CASSPKGLDGYTF
J gene: TRBJ2-1; V gene: TRBV7-9; CDR3 protein: CASSLEGAGAEQFF
J gene: TRBJ1-1; V gene: TRBV5-5; CDR3 protein: CASRPGTVNTEAFF
J gene: TRBJ1-5; V gene: TRBV4-1; CDR3 protein: CASSQEAGDQPQHF
J gene: TRBJ1-1; V gene: TRBV5-1; CDR3 protein: CASSPGHPSREAFF
J gene: TRBJ2-1; V gene: TRBV5-1; CDR3 protein: CASSFRLGGDEQFF
J gene: TRBJ2-2; V gene: TRBV7-9; CDR3 protein: CASSLVQGGTGELFF
J gene: TRBJ1-5; V gene: TRBV15; CDR3 protein: CATSRAGTGYSNQPQHF
J gene: TRBJ2-3; V gene: TRBV9; CDR3 protein: CASSELTGSLTDTQYF
J gene: TRBJ2-3; V gene: TRBV7-6; CDR3 protein: CASSLVGPTDTQYF
J gene: TRBJ1-3; V gene: TRBV19; CDR3 protein: CASSILGSSGNTIYF
J gene: TRBJ2-2; V gene: TRBV18; CDR3 protein: CASEVLSETGELFF
J gene: TRBJ2-2; V gene: TRBV20-1; CDR3 protein: CSASGTRSTGELFF
J gene: TRBJ2-3; V gene: TRBV21-1; CDR3 protein: CASSGTSGRSGSTDTQYF
J gene: TRBJ1-1; V gene: TRBV4-2; CDR3 protein: CASSQDKNTEAFF
J gene: TRBJ2-1; V gene: TRBV20-1; CDR3 protein: CSARTSGGSSYNEQFF
J gene: TRBJ2-4; V gene: TRBV12-3/TRBV12-4; CDR3 protein: CASSRLSQGAKNIQYF
J gene: TRBJ2-7; V gene: TRBV27; CDR3 protein: CASRHIGLAGGKSYEQYF
J gene: TRBJ1-2; V gene: TRBV28; CDR3 protein: CASSSIPGNYGYTF
J gene: TRBJ2-1; V gene: TRBV4-1; CDR3 protein: CASSQDRAPYNEQFF
J gene: TRBJ2-5; V gene: TRBV20-1; CDR3 protein: CSARDYTSGRRETQYF
J gene: TRBJ2-4; V gene: TRBV30; CDR3 protein: CAWAGPHLAKNIQYF
J gene: TRBJ2-1; V gene: TRBV6-1; CDR3 protein: CASSGIGLDNEQFF
J gene: TRBJ1-2; V gene: TRBV2; CDR3 protein: CASWGRGVYGYTF
J gene: TRBJ2-4; V gene: TRBV4-1; CDR3 protein: CASSQEPGVSGSTAKNIQYF
J gene: TRBJ1-1; V gene: TRBV7-8; CDR3 protein: CASSPVQGWGTEAFF
J gene: TRBJ1-5; V gene: TRBV4-1; CDR3 protein: CASSQVGSNQPQHF
J gene: TRBJ2-7; V gene: TRBV29-1; CDR3 protein: CSASPGTLSSEQYF
J gene: TRBJ2-5; V gene: TRBV7-2; CDR3 protein: CASSPLAGGPLETQYF
J gene: TRBJ2-7; V gene: TRBV12-3/TRBV12-4; CDR3 protein: CASSLIGSYEQYF
J gene: TRBJ2-1; V gene: TRBV12-3/TRBV12-4; CDR3 protein: CASSLPDMGDNEQFF
J gene: TRBJ2-5; V gene: TRBV28; CDR3 protein: CASSRYLGQEDQETQYF
J gene: TRBJ2-2; V gene: TRBV2; CDR3 protein: CASREQGAGELFF
J gene: TRBJ2-1; V gene: TRBV5-5; CDR3 protein: CASSLGAGGEQFF
J gene: TRBJ2-3; V gene: TRBV12-3/TRBV12-4; CDR3 protein: CASRKVQGIDTQYF
J gene: TRBJ2-6; V gene: TRBV2; CDR3 protein: CASSVGTEGAGFGANVLTF
J gene: TRBJ1-2; V gene: TRBV6-5; CDR3 protein: CASSNVVMGGPYYGYTF
J gene: TRBJ2-2; V gene: TRBV20-1; CDR3 protein: CSARDWSSGATGELFF
J gene: TRBJ2-2; V gene: TRBV5-6; CDR3 protein: CASSWAAGHKGAGELFF
J gene: TRBJ2-1; V gene: TRBV29-1; CDR3 protein: CSVFAGYRNEQFF
J gene: TRBJ2-5; V gene: TRBV29-1; CDR3 protein: CSTSRGTEETQYF
J gene: TRBJ2-3; V gene: TRBV29-1; CDR3 protein: CSVGKDRTRDTQYF
J gene: TRBJ2-3; V gene: TRBV5-1; CDR3 protein: CASSSGLAGATSYTDTQYF
J gene: TRBJ2-5; V gene: TRBV11-2; CDR3 protein: CASSLGALYQETQYF
J gene: TRBJ1-1; V gene: TRBV5-1; CDR3 protein: CASSFIKNTEAFF
J gene: TRBJ1-2; V gene: TRBV6-1; CDR3 protein: CASSRTAVNYGYTF
J gene: TRBJ1-2; V gene: TRBV20-1; CDR3 protein: CSALRQGGVGYTF